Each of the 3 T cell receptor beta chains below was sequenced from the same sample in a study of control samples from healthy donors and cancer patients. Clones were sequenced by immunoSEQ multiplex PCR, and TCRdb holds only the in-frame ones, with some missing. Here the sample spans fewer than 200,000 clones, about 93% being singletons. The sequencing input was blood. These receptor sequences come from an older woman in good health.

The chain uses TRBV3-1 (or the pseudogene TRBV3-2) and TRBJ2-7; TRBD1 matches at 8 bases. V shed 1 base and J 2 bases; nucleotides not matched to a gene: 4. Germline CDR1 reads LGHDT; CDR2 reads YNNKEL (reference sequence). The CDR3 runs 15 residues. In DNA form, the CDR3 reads TGTGCCAGCAGCCAAGGGACAGGGAGTGCCTACGAGCAGTACTTC. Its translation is CASSQGTGSAYEQYF.

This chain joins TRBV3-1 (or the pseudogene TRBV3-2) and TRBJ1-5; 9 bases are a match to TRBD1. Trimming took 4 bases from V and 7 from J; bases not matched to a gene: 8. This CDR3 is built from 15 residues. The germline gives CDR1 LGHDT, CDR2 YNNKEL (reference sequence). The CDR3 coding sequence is TGTGCCAGCAGCCTTTCCGGGACAGGGAACCAGCCCCAGCATTTT. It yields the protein CASSLSGTGNQPQHF.

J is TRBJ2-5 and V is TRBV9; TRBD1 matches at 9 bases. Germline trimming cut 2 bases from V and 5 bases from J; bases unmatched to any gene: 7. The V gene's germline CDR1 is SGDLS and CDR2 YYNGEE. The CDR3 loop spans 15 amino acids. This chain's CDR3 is CASSVDRGWVETQYF. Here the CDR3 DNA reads TGTGCCAGCAGCGTGGACAGGGGATGGGTGGAGACCCAGTACTTC. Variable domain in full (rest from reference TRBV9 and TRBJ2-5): DSGVTQTPKHLITATGQRVTLRCSPRSGDLSVYWYQQSLDQGLQFLIQYYNGEERAKGNILERFSAQQFPDLHSELNLSSLELGDSALYFCASSVDRGWVETQYFGPGTRLLVL.